Here is one T cell receptor beta chain with its context. The target antigen is unknown. Trimming took 7 bases from V and 0 from J, leaving 12 bases between them. There are 14 residues in the CDR3. Germline V gene sequence: CDR1 LGHNT, CDR2 FRNRAP. It was with random hexamers that roughly 0.5 to 1 ug RNA was reverse transcribed. A single record per CDR3 protein comes from TCRdb applying MiXCR to the immunoSEQ multiplex PCR reads. The sample lists about 200,000 distinct CDR3 sequences, about 94% seen once, with about 0.093% in the top ten. The data stem from a study of CD8 T cells in Susac syndrome. General study points: The study recognized that its TCR sequencing and HLA analysis covered a relatively small number of individuals.

Source material: CD4+ T cells from PBMCs. The receptor was derived from a human donor with multiple sclerosis. The chain couples TRBV12-5 to TRBJ1-1; perhaps TRBD1 as D (6 bases). CDR3 DNA: TGTGCTAGTGTCAAGGGGGATTTGAACACTGAAGCTTTCTTT. Encoded protein: CASVKGDLNTEAFF. Complete variable domain (other parts from reference TRBV12-5 and TRBJ1-1): DARVTQTPRHKVTEMGQEVTMRCQPILGHNTVFWYRQTMMQGLELLAYFRNRAPLDDSGMPKDRFSAEMPDATLATLKIQPSEPRDSAVYFCASVKGDLNTEAFFGQGTRLTVV.